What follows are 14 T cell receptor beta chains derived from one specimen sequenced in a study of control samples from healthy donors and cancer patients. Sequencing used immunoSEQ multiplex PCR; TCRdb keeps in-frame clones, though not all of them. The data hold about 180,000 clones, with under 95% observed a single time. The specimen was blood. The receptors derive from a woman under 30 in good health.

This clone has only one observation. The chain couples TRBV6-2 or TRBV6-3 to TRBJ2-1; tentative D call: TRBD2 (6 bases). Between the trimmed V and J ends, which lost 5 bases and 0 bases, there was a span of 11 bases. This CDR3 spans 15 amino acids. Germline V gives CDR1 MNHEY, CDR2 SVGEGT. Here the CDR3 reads CASSPSGVSYNEQFF. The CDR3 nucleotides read TGTGCCAGCAGTCCCTCGGGGGTCTCCTACAATGAGCAGTTCTTC.

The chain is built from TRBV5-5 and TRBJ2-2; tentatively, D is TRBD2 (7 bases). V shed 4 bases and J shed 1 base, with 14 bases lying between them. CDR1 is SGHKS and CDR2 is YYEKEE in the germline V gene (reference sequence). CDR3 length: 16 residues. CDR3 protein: CASSLGEGVNTGELFF. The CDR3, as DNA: TGTGCCAGCAGCCTTGGGGAGGGGGTGAACACCGGGGAGCTGTTTTTT.

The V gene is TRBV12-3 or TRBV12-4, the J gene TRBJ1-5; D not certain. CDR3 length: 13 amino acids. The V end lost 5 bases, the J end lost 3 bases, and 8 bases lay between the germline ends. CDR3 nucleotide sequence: TGTGCCAGCAGTCGGTCCGACAATCAGCCCCAGCATTTT. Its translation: CASSRSDNQPQHF.

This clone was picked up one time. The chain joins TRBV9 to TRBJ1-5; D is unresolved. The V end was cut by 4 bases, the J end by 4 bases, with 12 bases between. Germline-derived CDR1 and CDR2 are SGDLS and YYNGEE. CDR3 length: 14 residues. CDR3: CASSQDGRNQPQHF. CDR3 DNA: TGTGCCAGCAGCCAGGACGGAAGAAATCAGCCCCAGCATTTT.

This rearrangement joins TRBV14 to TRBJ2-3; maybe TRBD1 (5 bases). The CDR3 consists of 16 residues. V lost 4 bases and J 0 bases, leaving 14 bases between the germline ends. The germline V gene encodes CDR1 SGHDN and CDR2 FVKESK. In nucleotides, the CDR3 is TGTGCCAGCAGCCCCTGGACATTTACTAGCACAGATACGCAGTATTTT. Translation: CASSPWTFTSTDTQYF.

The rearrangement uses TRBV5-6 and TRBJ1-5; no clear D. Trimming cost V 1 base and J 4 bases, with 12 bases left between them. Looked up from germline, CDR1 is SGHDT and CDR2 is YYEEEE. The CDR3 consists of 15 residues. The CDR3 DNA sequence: TGTGCCAGCAGCTTGTATGCGGGGAGTAATCAGCCCCAGCATTTT. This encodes CASSLYAGSNQPQHF.

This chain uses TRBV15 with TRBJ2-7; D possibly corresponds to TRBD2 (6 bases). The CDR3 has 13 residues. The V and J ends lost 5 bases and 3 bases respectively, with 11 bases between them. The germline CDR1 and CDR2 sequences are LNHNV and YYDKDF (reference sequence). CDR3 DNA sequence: TGTGCCACCAGCCGACCGGGGGTCTACGAGCAGTACTTC. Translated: CATSRPGVYEQYF.

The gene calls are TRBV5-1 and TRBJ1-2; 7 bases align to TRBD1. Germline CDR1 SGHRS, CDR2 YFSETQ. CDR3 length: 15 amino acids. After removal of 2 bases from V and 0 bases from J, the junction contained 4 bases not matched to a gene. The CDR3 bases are TGCGCCAGCAGCTTTCGACAGGGAGCTAACTATGGCTACACCTTC. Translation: CASSFRQGANYGYTF.

DNA for the CDR3: TGCGCCAGCAGCTTGGTTTATGGGGGAATCGAGCAGTTCTTC. Its translation: CASSLVYGGIEQFF. The chain carries TRBV5-1 and TRBJ2-1; D is perhaps TRBD1 or TRBD2 (5 bases each). Germline CDR1 SGHRS, CDR2 YFSETQ. The CDR3 runs 14 residues. V was trimmed by 0 bases and J by 10 bases, leaving 14 bases between them.

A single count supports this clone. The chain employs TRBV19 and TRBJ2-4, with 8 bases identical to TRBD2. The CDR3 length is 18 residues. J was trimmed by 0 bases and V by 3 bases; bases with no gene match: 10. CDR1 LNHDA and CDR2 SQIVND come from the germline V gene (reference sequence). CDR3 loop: CASSIAGGGILAKNIQYF. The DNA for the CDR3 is TGTGCCAGTAGTATCGCAGGCGGGGGGATACTAGCCAAAAACATTCAGTACTTC.

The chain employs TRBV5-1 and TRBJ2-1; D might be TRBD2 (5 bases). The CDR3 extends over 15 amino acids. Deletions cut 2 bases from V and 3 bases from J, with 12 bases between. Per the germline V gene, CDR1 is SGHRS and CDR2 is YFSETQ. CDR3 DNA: TGCGCCAGCAGCTTTCGACTAACGTTCTACAATGAGCAGTTCTTC. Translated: CASSFRLTFYNEQFF.

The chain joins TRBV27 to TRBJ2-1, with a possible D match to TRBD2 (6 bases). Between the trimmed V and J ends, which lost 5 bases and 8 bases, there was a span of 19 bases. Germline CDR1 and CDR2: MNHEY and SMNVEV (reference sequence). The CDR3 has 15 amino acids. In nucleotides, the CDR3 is TGTGCCAGCAGTGCGGGACCTGAGGTCCCCCATGAGCAGTTCTTC. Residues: CASSAGPEVPHEQFF.

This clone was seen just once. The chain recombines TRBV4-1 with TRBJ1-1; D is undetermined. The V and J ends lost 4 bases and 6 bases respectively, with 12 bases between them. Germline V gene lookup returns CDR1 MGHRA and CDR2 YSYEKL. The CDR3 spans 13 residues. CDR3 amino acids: CASSRASDPEAFF. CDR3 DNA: TGCGCCAGCAGCCGCGCATCAGACCCTGAAGCTTTCTTT.

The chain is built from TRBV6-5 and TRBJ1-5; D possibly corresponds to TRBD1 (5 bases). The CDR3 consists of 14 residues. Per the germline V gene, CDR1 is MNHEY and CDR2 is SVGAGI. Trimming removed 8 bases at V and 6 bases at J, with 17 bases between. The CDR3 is CASRSGGGGQPQHF. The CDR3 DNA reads TGTGCCAGCCGGTCCGGGGGGGGAGGTCAGCCCCAGCATTTT.